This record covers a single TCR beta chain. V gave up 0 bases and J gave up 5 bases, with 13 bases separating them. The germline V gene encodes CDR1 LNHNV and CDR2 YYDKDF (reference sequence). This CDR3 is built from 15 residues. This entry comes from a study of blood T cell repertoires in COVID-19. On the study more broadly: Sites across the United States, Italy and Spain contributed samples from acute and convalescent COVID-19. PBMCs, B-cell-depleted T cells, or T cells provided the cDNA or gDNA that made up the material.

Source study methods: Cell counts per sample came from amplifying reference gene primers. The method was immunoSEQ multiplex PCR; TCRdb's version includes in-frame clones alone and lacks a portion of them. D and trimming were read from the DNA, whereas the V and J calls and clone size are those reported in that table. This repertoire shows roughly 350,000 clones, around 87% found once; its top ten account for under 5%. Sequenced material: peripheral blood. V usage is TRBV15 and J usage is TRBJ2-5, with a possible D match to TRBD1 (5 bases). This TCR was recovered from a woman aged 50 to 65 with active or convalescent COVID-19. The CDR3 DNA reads TGTGCCACCAGCAGAGATGGGGCCCAGTGGGAGACCCAGTACTTC. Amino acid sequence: CATSRDGAQWETQYF. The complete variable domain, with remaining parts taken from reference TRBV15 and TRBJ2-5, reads DAMVIQNPRYQVTQFGKPVTLSCSQTLNHNVMYWYQQKSSQAPKLLFHYYDKDFNNEADTPDNFQSRRPNTSFCFLDIRSPGLGDTAMYLCATSRDGAQWETQYFGPGTRLLVL.